This T cell receptor beta chain was sequenced for a study of OX40 agonist ivuxolimab in advanced cancers. Patients were ineligible given autoimmune disease history or systemic immunosuppression. Peripheral blood came from all dose cohorts at three timepoints. Comment on this clone: No antigen is known for it.

The study's findings and limits: CD8+ T cells showed, on average, more clonal expansion than CD4+ cells. In the 0.1 to 3.0 mg/kg range, CD4+ and CD8+ blood T cells had expanded clonally by week 6.

The protocol was immunoSEQ multiplex PCR, while the TCRdb copy is restricted to in-frame clones and leaves out a portion. The sample shows fewer than 55,000 clones, around four fifths of them seen only once. Unmatched junction bases numbered 6, after V lost 5 bases and J lost 1 base. Germline lookup yields CDR1 SGHTA and CDR2 FQGNSA. The CDR3 runs to 15 residues. The genes are TRBV7-2 and TRBJ1-2; 8 bases fit TRBD1. This specimen consisted of CD4+ or CD8+ T cells sorted from blood, obtained in a trial of the OX40 agonist ivuxolimab. This TCR was sampled from an adult with an advanced solid tumor such as melanoma, head and neck, liver or kidney cancer. The CDR3 spells CASSNTGGNNYGYTF. Here the CDR3 DNA reads TGTGCCAGCAGCAACACAGGGGGTAATAACTATGGCTACACCTTC.